The clone carrying this T cell receptor beta chain was seen a few times. The CDR3 spans 11 residues. Trimming took off 5 bases at V and 5 bases at J, with 6 bases between the two ends. Germline V gene sequence: CDR1 SEHNR, CDR2 FQNEAQ (reference sequence). These data belong to a study of T cells after posttransplantation cyclophosphamide. Using immunoSEQ multiplex PCR, the repertoire was profiled, and TCRdb retains in-frame clones only, with some absent. The sample presents tens of thousands of clones, none singletons. The sample consisted of PBMCs. The source of this sequence is a woman younger than 45 in good health and a related stem cell transplant donor. The chain uses TRBV7-9 and TRBJ2-5; D not certain. CDR3 sequence (DNA): TGTGCCAGCAGCCCTAGGGAGACCCAGTACTTC. It yields the protein CASSPRETQYF.